One and the same sample provided the 9 T cell receptor beta chains below, sequenced in a study of identical twins. TCRdb reanalysed the 5' RACE reads using MiXCR and keeps one entry per CDR3 protein. The table lists some 500,000 distinct CDR3 sequences, nearly 10% of them singletons. This sample also belongs to another study, concerning yellow fever vaccine responses in identical twins.

Sample: PBMCs. All receptors derive from a woman aged 18-30 years in good health.

There are many counts of this clonotype. V and J are TRBV12-3 or TRBV12-4 and TRBJ1-2; D is perhaps TRBD1 (5 bases). CDR3 length: 13 residues. The V end lost 6 bases, the J end lost 4 bases, and 12 bases lay between the germline ends. CDR3 bases: TGTGCCAGCAGCTCCCTTGACAGCTATGGCTACACCTTC. Translated, it gives CASSSLDSYGYTF.

This clonotype was found many times. V is TRBV6-5 and J is TRBJ2-3; 9 positions match TRBD1. V lost 5 bases to trimming and J lost 0 bases; unmatched junction nucleotides: 3. This CDR3 contains 15 residues. CDR1 is MNHEY and CDR2 is SVGAGI in the germline V gene. The CDR3 DNA is TGTGCCAGCAGTCACGGACAGGGGAGCACAGATACGCAGTATTTT. Residues: CASSHGQGSTDTQYF.

This clonotype was picked up many times. V gene TRBV27 combines with J gene TRBJ2-3, with TRBD2 identical over 7 bases. This CDR3 region has 15 residues. CDR1 is MNHEY, CDR2 SMNVEV, per germline (reference sequence). The V gene end was trimmed by 1 base and the J gene end by 4 bases; junction bases not matched to a gene: 5. The CDR3 reads CASSLLRERPDTQYF. Here the CDR3 DNA reads TGTGCCAGCAGTTTATTGCGGGAGCGGCCAGATACGCAGTATTTT.

This sequence joins TRBV18 and TRBJ2-3, with TRBD1 matching 11 bases. V trimming: 3 bases; J trimming: 6 bases; junction bases outside the gene matches: 5. This CDR3 is built from 15 residues. The V gene's germline CDR1 is KGHSH and CDR2 LQKENI. The DNA for the CDR3 is TGTGCCAGCTCACCCTGGGACAGGGGGAAGGATACGCAGTATTTT. As protein: CASSPWDRGKDTQYF.

The gene calls are TRBV27 and TRBJ2-5; D assignment may be TRBD1 or TRBD2 (6 bases each). Deletions cut 2 bases from V and 4 bases from J, with 11 bases between. This CDR3 comprises 14 residues. Germline V gene lookup returns CDR1 MNHEY and CDR2 SMNVEV (reference sequence). This CDR3 reads CASSLRGAIETQYF. The CDR3 DNA reads TGTGCCAGCAGTTTAAGGGGGGCCATAGAGACCCAGTACTTC.

This clonotype has only a few counts. The chain recombines TRBV20-1 with TRBJ2-6; D gene ambiguous. V lost 3 bases and J lost 0, with 9 bases in between. The CDR3 totals 15 residues. Germline-derived CDR1 and CDR2 are DFQATT and SNEGSKA (reference sequence). The CDR3 is CSARGYNSGANVLTF. In DNA form, the CDR3 reads TGCAGTGCTAGGGGCTACAACTCTGGGGCCAACGTCCTGACTTTC.

Only a few counts were recorded for this clonotype. This chain links TRBV6-1 with TRBJ2-4, with D perhaps TRBD2 (5 bases). Germline lookup yields CDR1 MNHNS and CDR2 SASEGT. CDR3 length: 15 amino acids. Trimming took off 4 bases at V and 0 bases at J, with 10 bases between the two ends. The CDR3 sequence: CASSGRGLAKNIQYF. CDR3 coding DNA: TGTGCCAGCAGTGGTAGAGGGTTAGCCAAAAACATTCAGTACTTC.

This clonotype was counted a few times. The V gene is TRBV25-1, the J gene TRBJ2-7; D ambiguous. The germline CDR1 and CDR2 sequences are MGHDK and SYGVNS. V gave up 4 bases and J gave up 4 bases, with 14 bases separating them. The CDR3 totals 14 residues. The chain's CDR3 is CASSAQRPKYEQYF. The CDR3 bases are TGTGCCAGCAGTGCCCAACGACCGAAATACGAGCAGTACTTC.

In its sample, this clonotype was seen a few times. This sequence joins TRBV29-1 and TRBJ2-2, with D perhaps matching TRBD1 or TRBD2 (5 bases each). This CDR3 spans 14 amino acids. Looked up from germline, CDR1 is SQVTM and CDR2 is ANQGSEA. The germline V and J ends were trimmed by 4 bases and 6 bases, with 15 bases remaining between them. The CDR3 loop reads CSVGILGDAGELFF. CDR3 DNA: TGCAGCGTTGGGATTCTTGGGGACGCCGGGGAGCTGTTTTTT.